These T cell receptor beta chains were read from a single sample in a study of beta chain features in type 1 diabetes. TCRdb's table, derived via immunoSEQ multiplex PCR, lists solely in-frame clones and lacks some. Seen here are about 270,000 clones, 14% observed once, and the top ten hold 0.015% to 0.02%. Source material: naive CD4+ T cells from blood. The receptors shown here come from a man younger than 40 with type 1 diabetes. Each CDR3 is given with its conserved first and last residue. Each record gives: D gene, J gene, clone size, V gene, CDR3 protein, CDR3 DNA. D genes are given only for firm matches. The size entry is marked missing in some rows and otherwise reads once, few, many or a size class.

>TRBD1|TRBJ1-2|few|TRBV6-5
CASSYSQGEGYTF
TGTGCCAGCAGTTACTCACAGGGGGAAGGCTACACCTTC
>TRBD2|TRBJ2-1|.|TRBV29-1
CSAIAGVIYNEQFF
TGCAGCGCAATAGCGGGAGTCATATACAATGAGCAGTTCTTC
>TRBD2|TRBJ2-3|few|TRBV30
CAFGTREGTDTQYF
TGTGCCTTTGGGACGCGGGAGGGCACAGATACGCAGTATTTT
>.|TRBJ2-2|few|TRBV29-1
CSALLQGGDLFF
TGCAGCGCACTGTTACAAGGGGGTGACCTGTTTTTT
>.|TRBJ2-7|.|TRBV4-1
CASSQGQGGPYEQYF
TGCGCCAGCAGCCAAGGGCAGGGGGGACCCTACGAGCAGTACTTC
>.|TRBJ1-1|few|TRBV30
CAWSVPGYTEAFF
TGTGCCTGGAGTGTACCAGGGTACACTGAAGCTTTCTTT
>TRBD2|TRBJ2-1|few|TRBV4-2
CASSRAGTSGGGYEQFF
TGTGCCAGCAGTCGCGCCGGGACTAGCGGGGGGGGATATGAGCAGTTCTTC
>.|TRBJ2-7|few|TRBV28
CASDSRFPYEQYF
TGTGCCAGTGATTCTAGATTCCCCTACGAGCAGTACTTC
>TRBD1|TRBJ1-5|.|TRBV30
CAWSVRRGRGNHQPQHF
TGTGCCTGGAGTGTACGCAGGGGGCGCGGCAACCATCAGCCCCAGCATTTT
>.|TRBJ2-7|few|TRBV7-2
CASSPGSGRGGYEQYF
TGTGCCAGCAGCCCGGGCTCCGGGCGAGGGGGCTACGAGCAGTACTTC
>TRBD2|TRBJ2-1|few|TRBV7-9
CASSRPGSGRSSSYNEQFF
TGTGCCAGCAGCCGACCAGGGAGCGGGAGGTCGAGCTCCTACAATGAGCAGTTCTTC
>.|TRBJ1-3|.|TRBV30
CAWAETGINTIYF
TGTGCCTGGGCCGAAACAGGGATAAACACCATATATTTT
>TRBD1|TRBJ2-1|few|TRBV18
CASSLQGNEQFF
TGTGCCAGCTCACTACAGGGGAATGAGCAGTTCTTC
>.|TRBJ2-3|.|TRBV11-3
CASSPRRDTDTQYF
TGTGCCAGCAGCCCACGGCGGGACACAGATACGCAGTATTTT
>TRBD2|TRBJ2-1|.|TRBV5-1
CASSTSGNSLYNEQFF
TGCGCCAGCAGCACTAGCGGGAACTCTCTCTACAATGAGCAGTTCTTC
>.|TRBJ1-1|.|TRBV5-1
CASSLVIGSTEAFF
TGCGCCAGCAGCTTGGTAATCGGGAGCACTGAAGCTTTCTTT
>TRBD2|TRBJ2-5|.|TRBV4-2
CASSPRLAGVETQYF
TGTGCCAGCAGCCCCCGGCTAGCGGGAGTGGAGACCCAGTACTTC
>.|TRBJ2-6|.|TRBV30
CAWRVGGSGANVLTF
TGTGCCTGGAGGGTAGGGGGCTCTGGGGCCAACGTCCTGACTTTC
>TRBD2|TRBJ2-7|few|TRBV6-1
CASSLSRGTSAFFF
TGTGCCAGCAGCTTGAGCCGCGGGACTAGCGCTTTTTTCTTC
>.|TRBJ1-5|few|TRBV18
CASSPIGRDQPQHF
TGTGCCAGCTCACCAATAGGGCGGGATCAGCCCCAGCATTTT
>.|TRBJ2-2|.|TRBV28
CASRGGSTGELFF
TGTGCCAGCAGAGGTGGGAGCACCGGGGAGCTGTTTTTT
>TRBD1|TRBJ2-7|few|TRBV28
CASRFRDRSYEQYF
TGTGCCAGCAGATTCCGGGACAGGTCCTACGAGCAGTACTTC
>.|TRBJ2-7|few|TRBV2
CASSDTGYEQYF
TGTGCCAGCAGTGACACAGGCTACGAGCAGTACTTC
>.|TRBJ1-5|.|TRBV6-5
CASSYSGGSNQPQHF
TGTGCCAGCAGTTACTCGGGGGGGAGCAATCAGCCCCAGCATTTT
>.|TRBJ1-1|.|TRBV29-1
CSVDNRANTEAFF
TGCAGCGTCGACAACAGGGCGAACACTGAAGCTTTCTTT
>TRBD2|TRBJ2-3|.|TRBV4-1
CASSPMTSGRTDTQYF
TGCGCCAGCAGCCCGATGACTAGCGGGAGAACAGATACGCAGTATTTT
>.|TRBJ2-1|.|TRBV5-5
CASSIGAHEQFF
TGTGCCAGCAGCATAGGGGCCCATGAGCAGTTCTTC
>TRBD1|TRBJ2-7|.|TRBV5-6
CASSSRDRRSYEQYF
TGTGCCAGCAGCTCCCGGGACAGACGCTCCTACGAGCAGTACTTC
>TRBD1|TRBJ2-2|.|TRBV19
CASSIDYGTANTGELFF
TGTGCCAGTAGTATAGATTATGGGACAGCCAACACCGGGGAGCTGTTTTTT
>TRBD1|TRBJ2-3|.|TRBV5-4
CASSLGGQGSLDTQYF
TGTGCCAGCAGCTTGGGGGGACAGGGATCTTTAGATACGCAGTATTTT
>.|TRBJ2-3|few|TRBV7-9
CASSYSASTDTQYF
TGTGCCAGCAGCTATAGCGCTAGCACAGATACGCAGTATTTT
>.|TRBJ2-5|.|TRBV5-1
CASSGGTVEETQYF
TGCGCCAGCAGCGGAGGGACAGTAGAAGAGACCCAGTACTTC
>TRBD1|TRBJ1-2|few|TRBV19
CASTLGTGNYGYTF
TGTGCCAGCACCTTGGGGACAGGAAACTATGGCTACACCTTC
>.|TRBJ2-5|.|TRBV5-1
CASSSQQETQYF
TGCGCCAGCAGCTCCCAACAAGAGACCCAGTACTTC
>.|TRBJ2-5|few|TRBV2
CASSVDGKETQYF
TGTGCCAGCAGTGTCGACGGGAAAGAGACCCAGTACTTC
>TRBD2|TRBJ2-3|few|TRBV14
CASSPSGGRADTQYF
TGTGCCAGCAGCCCCTCCGGCGGGAGGGCAGATACGCAGTATTTT
>.|TRBJ2-1|.|TRBV7-6
CASSLVYREHEQFF
TGTGCCAGCAGCTTAGTGTACAGGGAGCATGAGCAGTTCTTC
>TRBD1|TRBJ2-1|few|TRBV18
CASTLMGTGILHEQFF
TGTGCCAGCACCCTTATGGGGACAGGTATTTTACATGAGCAGTTCTTC
>.|TRBJ2-7|few|TRBV6-4
CASSARTGSEQYF
TGTGCCAGCAGTGCCAGGACGGGGTCCGAGCAGTACTTC
>.|TRBJ2-7|.|TRBV28
CASSYTQVAGYEQYF
TGTGCCAGCAGTTATACGCAAGTGGCGGGCTACGAGCAGTACTTC
>TRBD2|TRBJ2-5|.|TRBV9
CASSVRPSSGRPGGIGETQYF
TGTGCCAGCAGCGTTCGTCCTTCGAGCGGGAGGCCGGGGGGGATCGGGGAGACCCAGTACTTC
>.|TRBJ2-1|few|TRBV7-2
CASSPTRSKDEQFF
TGTGCCAGCAGCCCGACTAGGAGCAAGGATGAGCAGTTCTTC
>.|TRBJ1-5|.|TRBV19
CASSISTERQPQHF
TGTGCCAGTAGTATAAGCACCGAAAGACAGCCCCAGCATTTT
>TRBD1|TRBJ2-1|.|TRBV11-2
CASSLIQGAVIDNEQFF
TGTGCCAGCAGCTTAATCCAGGGGGCGGTTATCGACAATGAGCAGTTCTTC
>TRBD1|TRBJ1-3|few|TRBV29-1
CSVEAPGQVSSGNTIYF
TGCAGCGTTGAAGCCCCGGGACAGGTCTCCTCTGGAAACACCATATATTTT
>TRBD2|TRBJ2-7|few|TRBV5-1
CASSSSSSGRFTYEQYF
TGCGCCAGCAGCTCCTCTTCTAGCGGGAGATTCACCTACGAGCAGTACTTC
>TRBD2|TRBJ2-2|few|TRBV15
CATSRDVDSGGAAYTGELFF
TGTGCCACCAGCAGAGATGTCGATAGCGGGGGGGCGGCTTACACCGGGGAGCTGTTTTTT
>TRBD1|TRBJ1-2|.|TRBV28
CASSSGQALGYTF
TGTGCCAGCAGCTCTGGACAGGCTCTCGGCTACACCTTC
>TRBD2|TRBJ2-5|few|TRBV13
CASSWEGQETQYF
TGTGCCAGCAGCTGGGAGGGACAAGAGACCCAGTACTTC
>.|TRBJ2-5|.|TRBV9
CASSVVGLAQETQYF
TGTGCCAGCAGCGTAGTTGGGCTGGCCCAAGAGACCCAGTACTTC
>.|TRBJ2-1|.|TRBV11-3
CASSLGTNYNEQFF
TGTGCCAGCAGCTTAGGGACTAACTACAATGAGCAGTTCTTC
>.|TRBJ1-1|few|TRBV9
CASHLLSGDTEAFF
TGTGCCAGCCATTTACTCTCGGGGGACACTGAAGCTTTCTTT
>TRBD2|TRBJ2-3|few|TRBV7-3
CASSLTSGGPGDTQYF
TGTGCCAGCAGCCTTACTAGCGGCGGACCTGGAGATACGCAGTATTTT
>TRBD1|TRBJ1-5|few|TRBV19
CASSKTYGTGGYQPQHF
TGTGCCAGTAGTAAAACATACGGGACAGGGGGTTATCAGCCCCAGCATTTT
>.|TRBJ2-5|few|TRBV5-1
CASSGGTAQETQYF
TGCGCCAGCAGCGGGGGGACAGCCCAAGAGACCCAGTACTTC